This is a list of T cell receptor beta chains from one sample in a study of monozygotic twins with cystic fibrosis. The protocol was immunoSEQ multiplex PCR, while the TCRdb copy is restricted to in-frame clones and leaves out a portion. The sample has about 14,000 clones; roughly 91% are singletons. Sequences were obtained from blood. Receptors were obtained from a girl aged 2 to 9 with cystic fibrosis. Both conserved end residues are part of each CDR3. The D gene is left open where the match is weak. The size of a clone is reported for some rows only, either as once, few or many, or as a class for expanded clones.

CDR3aa: CASSEPDSSGNTIYF
CDR3nt: TGTGCCAGCAGTGAACCCGATAGCTCTGGAAACACCATATATTTT
d_gene: .
j_gene: TRBJ1-3
v_gene: TRBV2
abundance: once

CDR3aa: CASSLTGTDTQYF
CDR3nt: TGCGCCAGCAGCTTGACGGGAACAGATACGCAGTATTTT
d_gene: .
j_gene: TRBJ2-3
v_gene: TRBV5-1
abundance: .

CDR3aa: CAWSFGAGQFF
CDR3nt: TGTGCCTGGAGTTTCGGGGCTGGGCAGTTCTTC
d_gene: .
j_gene: TRBJ2-1
v_gene: TRBV30
abundance: .

CDR3aa: CASSAPRGGEQYF
CDR3nt: TGTGCCAGCAGCGCTCCCCGTGGGGGCGAGCAGTACTTC
d_gene: .
j_gene: TRBJ2-7
v_gene: TRBV9
abundance: .

CDR3aa: CASSLRKIGGAYYGYTF
CDR3nt: TGTGCCAGCAGTTTAAGAAAAATCGGGGGCGCGTACTATGGCTACACCTTC
d_gene: .
j_gene: TRBJ1-2
v_gene: TRBV27
abundance: .

CDR3aa: CASSIGPPDQPQHF
CDR3nt: TGTGCCAGTAGTATCGGACCCCCGGATCAGCCCCAGCATTTT
d_gene: .
j_gene: TRBJ1-5
v_gene: TRBV19
abundance: .

CDR3aa: CASIGGGANTGELFF
CDR3nt: TGTGCCAGCATTGGCGGCGGGGCGAACACCGGGGAGCTGTTTTTT
d_gene: .
j_gene: TRBJ2-2
v_gene: TRBV27
abundance: few

CDR3aa: CASSRRLGNSYEQYF
CDR3nt: TGTGCCAGCAGCCGCCGACTAGGAAATTCCTACGAGCAGTACTTC
d_gene: .
j_gene: TRBJ2-7
v_gene: TRBV7-2
abundance: .

CDR3aa: CASSKTRTLGTDTQYF
CDR3nt: TGTGCCAGCAGCAAAACTCGCACCCTGGGCACAGATACGCAGTATTTT
d_gene: .
j_gene: TRBJ2-3
v_gene: TRBV6-6
abundance: .

CDR3aa: CATRSRLGGGSYEQYF
CDR3nt: TGTGCCACCAGGTCCCGCCTTGGAGGTGGTTCCTACGAGCAGTACTTC
d_gene: .
j_gene: TRBJ2-7
v_gene: TRBV7-6
abundance: .

CDR3aa: CASSDRDRGQPQHF
CDR3nt: TGTGCCAGCAGCGACCGGGACAGGGGCCAGCCCCAGCATTTT
d_gene: TRBD1
j_gene: TRBJ1-5
v_gene: TRBV9
abundance: once

CDR3aa: CASSPTSGDFYEQYF
CDR3nt: TGTGCCAGCAGTCCGACTAGCGGTGATTTCTACGAGCAGTACTTC
d_gene: TRBD2
j_gene: TRBJ2-7
v_gene: TRBV27
abundance: few

CDR3aa: CASNGGQGGGGELFF
CDR3nt: TGCGCCAGCAACGGGGGACAGGGCGGGGGCGGGGAGCTGTTTTTT
d_gene: TRBD1
j_gene: TRBJ2-2
v_gene: TRBV4-1
abundance: .

CDR3aa: CASSWKGGYTF
CDR3nt: TGTGCCAGCAGTTGGAAGGGTGGCTACACCTTC
d_gene: .
j_gene: TRBJ1-2
v_gene: TRBV28
abundance: .

CDR3aa: CAIRPPGQDREQYF
CDR3nt: TGTGCCATCAGGCCGCCCGGACAGGACCGCGAGCAGTACTTC
d_gene: TRBD1
j_gene: TRBJ2-7
v_gene: TRBV10-3
abundance: .

CDR3aa: CASSPRRGSNTDTQYF
CDR3nt: TGTGCCAGCAGTCCCCGCCGGGGGTCTAACACAGATACGCAGTATTTT
d_gene: .
j_gene: TRBJ2-3
v_gene: TRBV27
abundance: .

CDR3aa: CASSSSGSLNIQYF
CDR3nt: TGTGCCAGTAGTAGTAGCGGGAGCTTGAACATTCAGTACTTC
d_gene: TRBD2
j_gene: TRBJ2-4
v_gene: TRBV19
abundance: .

CDR3aa: CASGGGEPQYF
CDR3nt: TGTGCCAGCGGGGGAGGTGAGCCCCAGTACTTC
d_gene: .
j_gene: TRBJ2-5
v_gene: TRBV6-1
abundance: .

CDR3aa: CASSVAEGDGYTF
CDR3nt: TGTGCCAGCAGCGTAGCCGAGGGAGATGGCTACACCTTC
d_gene: .
j_gene: TRBJ1-2
v_gene: TRBV9
abundance: .

CDR3aa: CASTAGTAAYEQYF
CDR3nt: TGTGCCAGCACTGCCGGGACCGCGGCTTACGAGCAGTACTTC
d_gene: .
j_gene: TRBJ2-7
v_gene: TRBV6-1
abundance: .

CDR3aa: CASSLGGTNEKLFF
CDR3nt: TGTGCCAGCAGTTTGGGTGGAACTAATGAAAAACTGTTTTTT
d_gene: .
j_gene: TRBJ1-4
v_gene: TRBV28
abundance: .

CDR3aa: CASLPLEAHNEQFF
CDR3nt: TGTGCCAGTCTTCCCTTGGAGGCCCACAATGAGCAGTTCTTC
d_gene: .
j_gene: TRBJ2-1
v_gene: TRBV28
abundance: .

CDR3aa: CASSLIPSYNEQFF
CDR3nt: TGCGCCAGCAGCTTAATACCGTCCTACAATGAGCAGTTCTTC
d_gene: .
j_gene: TRBJ2-1
v_gene: TRBV5-1
abundance: .

CDR3aa: CSAANYRSSYEQYF
CDR3nt: TGCAGCGCCGCGAACTACCGGAGCTCCTACGAGCAGTACTTC
d_gene: .
j_gene: TRBJ2-7
v_gene: TRBV29-1
abundance: .

CDR3aa: CASSYNGPRSNQPQHF
CDR3nt: TGTGCCAGCAGTTATAACGGGCCCAGAAGCAATCAGCCCCAGCATTTT
d_gene: .
j_gene: TRBJ1-5
v_gene: TRBV6-5
abundance: .

CDR3aa: CASSQDRAANTEAFF
CDR3nt: TGTGCCAGCAGCCAAGACCGGGCAGCGAACACTGAAGCTTTCTTT
d_gene: .
j_gene: TRBJ1-1
v_gene: TRBV4-2
abundance: .

CDR3aa: CASGLGKAETYEQYF
CDR3nt: TGTGCTAGTGGCCTGGGGAAAGCGGAAACCTACGAGCAGTACTTC
d_gene: .
j_gene: TRBJ2-7
v_gene: TRBV12-5
abundance: .

CDR3aa: CASSGTSPYNEQFF
CDR3nt: TGTGCCAGCAGCGGGACTAGCCCCTACAATGAGCAGTTCTTC
d_gene: TRBD2
j_gene: TRBJ2-1
v_gene: TRBV9
abundance: .

CDR3aa: CASSEAVTGIYEQYF
CDR3nt: TGTGCCAGCAGTGAAGCGGTGACAGGGATCTACGAGCAGTACTTC
d_gene: TRBD1
j_gene: TRBJ2-7
v_gene: TRBV6-1
abundance: .

CDR3aa: CASSLEAPSSYEQYF
CDR3nt: TGTGCCAGCAGCTTAGAAGCTCCCAGCTCCTACGAGCAGTACTTC
d_gene: .
j_gene: TRBJ2-7
v_gene: TRBV11-3
abundance: .

CDR3aa: CAISPLLGPHSYEQYF
CDR3nt: TGTGCCATCAGCCCCCTCCTGGGCCCCCATTCCTACGAGCAGTACTTC
d_gene: .
j_gene: TRBJ2-7
v_gene: TRBV10-3
abundance: .

CDR3aa: CASSGEAYEQYF
CDR3nt: TGTGCCAGCTCAGGTGAGGCCTACGAGCAGTACTTC
d_gene: .
j_gene: TRBJ2-7
v_gene: TRBV2
abundance: .

CDR3aa: CATSRDLLGSGANVLTF
CDR3nt: TGTGCCACCAGCAGAGATCTTTTGGGCTCTGGGGCCAACGTCCTGACTTTC
d_gene: .
j_gene: TRBJ2-6
v_gene: TRBV15
abundance: .

CDR3aa: CASSSHFSGTEAFF
CDR3nt: TGTGCCAGCAGCTCCCACTTCTCTGGGACCGAAGCTTTCTTT
d_gene: .
j_gene: TRBJ1-1
v_gene: TRBV9
abundance: .

CDR3aa: CASAQEGGTEAFF
CDR3nt: TGTGCCAGCGCCCAGGAGGGGGGCACTGAAGCTTTCTTT
d_gene: .
j_gene: TRBJ1-1
v_gene: TRBV28
abundance: .

CDR3aa: CASSPISSNQPQHF
CDR3nt: TGTGCCAGCAGTCCAATCTCGAGCAATCAGCCCCAGCATTTT
d_gene: .
j_gene: TRBJ1-5
v_gene: TRBV28
abundance: .

CDR3aa: CATSISGTGGQPQHF
CDR3nt: TGTGCCACCAGCATATCCGGGACAGGGGGCCAGCCCCAGCATTTT
d_gene: TRBD1
j_gene: TRBJ1-5
v_gene: TRBV15
abundance: .

CDR3aa: CSAGKGNPYEQYF
CDR3nt: TGCAGCGCAGGAAAAGGGAATCCCTACGAGCAGTACTTC
d_gene: .
j_gene: TRBJ2-7
v_gene: TRBV29-1
abundance: .

CDR3aa: CASSLGPWEETQYF
CDR3nt: TGTGCCAGCAGCCTTGGACCCTGGGAAGAGACCCAGTACTTC
d_gene: .
j_gene: TRBJ2-5
v_gene: TRBV28
abundance: .

CDR3aa: CAWSVAGGSLKGLFF
CDR3nt: TGTGCCTGGAGTGTGGCGGGAGGGTCGCTCAAGGGGCTGTTTTTT
d_gene: TRBD2
j_gene: TRBJ2-2
v_gene: TRBV30
abundance: .

CDR3aa: CASSRTNGGETEAFF
CDR3nt: TGCGCCAGCAGCCGTACTAACGGTGGGGAGACTGAAGCTTTCTTT
d_gene: .
j_gene: TRBJ1-1
v_gene: TRBV5-1
abundance: .

CDR3aa: CASSLTVTSGSLF
CDR3nt: TGTGCCAGCAGTTTGACCGTCACTAGCGGTTCGCTCTTC
d_gene: TRBD2
j_gene: TRBJ2-1
v_gene: TRBV27
abundance: .

CDR3aa: CASSVASGGTYEQYF
CDR3nt: TGTGCCAGCAGCGTAGCTAGCGGGGGAACCTACGAGCAGTACTTC
d_gene: TRBD2
j_gene: TRBJ2-7
v_gene: TRBV9
abundance: .

CDR3aa: CASSDRGTSGRWYEQYF
CDR3nt: TGTGCCAGCAGTGACAGGGGTACTAGCGGGAGGTGGTACGAGCAGTACTTC
d_gene: TRBD2
j_gene: TRBJ2-7
v_gene: TRBV2
abundance: .

CDR3aa: CASSLEGWEDTIYF
CDR3nt: TGCGCCAGCAGCTTGGAGGGTTGGGAGGACACCATATATTTT
d_gene: .
j_gene: TRBJ1-3
v_gene: TRBV5-1
abundance: .

CDR3aa: CASSLAATGRTDTQYF
CDR3nt: TGTGCCAGCAGCTTGGCCGCGACAGGGCGCACAGATACGCAGTATTTT
d_gene: TRBD1
j_gene: TRBJ2-3
v_gene: TRBV5-5
abundance: .

CDR3aa: CASGPQSEQYF
CDR3nt: TGTGCCAGCGGACCCCAAAGCGAGCAGTACTTC
d_gene: .
j_gene: TRBJ2-7
v_gene: TRBV28
abundance: .

CDR3aa: CASSERSGYGYTF
CDR3nt: TGTGCCAGCAGTGAGAGGTCAGGGTATGGCTACACCTTC
d_gene: .
j_gene: TRBJ1-2
v_gene: TRBV6-1
abundance: once

CDR3aa: CASSLADSYEQYF
CDR3nt: TGTGCCAGCAGTTTGGCCGACTCCTACGAGCAGTACTTC
d_gene: .
j_gene: TRBJ2-7
v_gene: TRBV28
abundance: .

CDR3aa: CASSPNRADTQYF
CDR3nt: TGTGCCAGCTCACCAAACAGGGCAGATACGCAGTATTTT
d_gene: .
j_gene: TRBJ2-3
v_gene: TRBV18
abundance: .

CDR3aa: CASSLVATGGYGYTF
CDR3nt: TGTGCCAGCAGCTTAGTGGCGACAGGGGGCTATGGCTACACCTTC
d_gene: TRBD1
j_gene: TRBJ1-2
v_gene: TRBV11-1
abundance: .

CDR3aa: CASSLAGAWADTQYF
CDR3nt: TGTGCCAGCAGCTTGGCGGGAGCATGGGCAGATACGCAGTATTTT
d_gene: .
j_gene: TRBJ2-3
v_gene: TRBV5-4
abundance: once

CDR3aa: CAVGTGPGELFF
CDR3nt: TGCGCCGTCGGGACAGGGCCCGGGGAGCTGTTTTTT
d_gene: TRBD1
j_gene: TRBJ2-2
v_gene: TRBV7-8
abundance: .